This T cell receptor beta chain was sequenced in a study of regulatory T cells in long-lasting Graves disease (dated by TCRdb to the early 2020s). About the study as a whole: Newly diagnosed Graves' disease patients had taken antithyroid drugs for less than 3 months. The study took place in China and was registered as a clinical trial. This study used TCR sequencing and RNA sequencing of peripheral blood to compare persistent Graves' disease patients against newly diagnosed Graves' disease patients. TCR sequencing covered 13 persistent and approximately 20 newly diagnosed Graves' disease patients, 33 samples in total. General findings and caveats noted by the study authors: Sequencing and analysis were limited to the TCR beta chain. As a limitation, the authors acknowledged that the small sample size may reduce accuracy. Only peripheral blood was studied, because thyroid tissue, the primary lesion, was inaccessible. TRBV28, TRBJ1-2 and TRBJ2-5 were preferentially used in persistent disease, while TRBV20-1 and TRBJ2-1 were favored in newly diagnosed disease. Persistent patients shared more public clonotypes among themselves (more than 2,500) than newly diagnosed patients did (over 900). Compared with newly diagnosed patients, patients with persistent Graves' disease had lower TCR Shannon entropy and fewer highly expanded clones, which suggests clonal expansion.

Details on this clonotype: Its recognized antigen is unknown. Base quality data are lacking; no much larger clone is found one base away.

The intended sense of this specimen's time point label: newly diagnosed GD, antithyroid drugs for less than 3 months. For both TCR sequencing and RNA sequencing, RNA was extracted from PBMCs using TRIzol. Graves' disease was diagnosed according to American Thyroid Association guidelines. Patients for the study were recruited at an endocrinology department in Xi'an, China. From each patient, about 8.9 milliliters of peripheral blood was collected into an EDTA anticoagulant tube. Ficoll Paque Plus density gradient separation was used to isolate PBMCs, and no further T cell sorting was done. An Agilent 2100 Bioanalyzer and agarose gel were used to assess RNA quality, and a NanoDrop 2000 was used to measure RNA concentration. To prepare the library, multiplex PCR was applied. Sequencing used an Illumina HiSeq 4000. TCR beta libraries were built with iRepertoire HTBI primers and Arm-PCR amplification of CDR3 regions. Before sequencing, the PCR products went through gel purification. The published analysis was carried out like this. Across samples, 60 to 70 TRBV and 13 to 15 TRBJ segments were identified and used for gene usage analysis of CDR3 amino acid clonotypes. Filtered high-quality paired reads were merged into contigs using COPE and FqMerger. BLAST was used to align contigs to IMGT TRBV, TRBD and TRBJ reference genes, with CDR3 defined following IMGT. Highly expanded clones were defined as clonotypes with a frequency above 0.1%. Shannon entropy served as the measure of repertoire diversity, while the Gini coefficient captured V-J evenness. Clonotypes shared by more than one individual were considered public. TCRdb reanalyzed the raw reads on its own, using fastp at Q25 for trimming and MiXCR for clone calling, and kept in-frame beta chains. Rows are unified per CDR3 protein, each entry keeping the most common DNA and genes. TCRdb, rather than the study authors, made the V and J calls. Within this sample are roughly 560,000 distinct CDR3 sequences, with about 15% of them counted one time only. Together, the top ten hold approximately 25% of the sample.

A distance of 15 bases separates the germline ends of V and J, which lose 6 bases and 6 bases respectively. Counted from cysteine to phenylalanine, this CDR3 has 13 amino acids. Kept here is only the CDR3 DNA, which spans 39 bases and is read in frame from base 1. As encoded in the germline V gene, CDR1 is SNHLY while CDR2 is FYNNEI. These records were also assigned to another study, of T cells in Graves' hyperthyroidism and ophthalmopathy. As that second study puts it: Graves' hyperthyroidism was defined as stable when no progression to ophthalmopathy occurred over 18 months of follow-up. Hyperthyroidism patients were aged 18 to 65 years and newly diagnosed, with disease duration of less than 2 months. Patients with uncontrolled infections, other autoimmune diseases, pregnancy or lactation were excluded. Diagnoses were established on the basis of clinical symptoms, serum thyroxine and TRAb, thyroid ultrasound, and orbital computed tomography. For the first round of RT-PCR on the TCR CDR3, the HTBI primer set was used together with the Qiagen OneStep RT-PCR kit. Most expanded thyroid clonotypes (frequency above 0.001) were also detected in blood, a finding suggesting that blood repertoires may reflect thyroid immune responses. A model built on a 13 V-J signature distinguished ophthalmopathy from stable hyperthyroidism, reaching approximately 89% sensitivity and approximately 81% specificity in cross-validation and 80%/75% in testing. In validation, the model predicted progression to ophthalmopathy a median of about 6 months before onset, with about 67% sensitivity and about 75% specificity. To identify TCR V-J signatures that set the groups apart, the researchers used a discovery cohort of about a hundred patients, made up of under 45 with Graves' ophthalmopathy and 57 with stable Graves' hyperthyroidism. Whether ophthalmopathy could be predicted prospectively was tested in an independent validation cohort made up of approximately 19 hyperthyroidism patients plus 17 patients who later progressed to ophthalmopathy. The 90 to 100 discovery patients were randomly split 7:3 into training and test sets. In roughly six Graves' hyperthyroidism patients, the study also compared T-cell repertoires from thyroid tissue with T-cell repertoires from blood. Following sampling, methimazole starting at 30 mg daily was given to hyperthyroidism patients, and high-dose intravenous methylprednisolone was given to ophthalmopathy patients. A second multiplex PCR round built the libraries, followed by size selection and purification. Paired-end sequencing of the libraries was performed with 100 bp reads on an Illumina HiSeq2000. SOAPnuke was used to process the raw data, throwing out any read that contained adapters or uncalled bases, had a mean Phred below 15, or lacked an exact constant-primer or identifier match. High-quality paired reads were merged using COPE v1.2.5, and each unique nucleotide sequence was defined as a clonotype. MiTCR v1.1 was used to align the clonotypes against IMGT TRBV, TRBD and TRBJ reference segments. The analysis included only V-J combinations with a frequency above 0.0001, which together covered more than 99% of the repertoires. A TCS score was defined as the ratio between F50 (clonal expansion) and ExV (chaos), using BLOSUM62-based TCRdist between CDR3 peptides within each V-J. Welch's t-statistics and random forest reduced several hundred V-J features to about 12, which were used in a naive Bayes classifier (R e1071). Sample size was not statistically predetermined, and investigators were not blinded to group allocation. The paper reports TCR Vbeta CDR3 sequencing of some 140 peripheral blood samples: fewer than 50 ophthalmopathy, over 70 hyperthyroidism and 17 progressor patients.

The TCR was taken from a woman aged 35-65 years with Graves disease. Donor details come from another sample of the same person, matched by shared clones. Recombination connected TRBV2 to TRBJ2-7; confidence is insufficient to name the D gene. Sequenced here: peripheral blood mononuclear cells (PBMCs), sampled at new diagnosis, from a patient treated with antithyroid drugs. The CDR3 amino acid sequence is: CASSLERPCEQYF. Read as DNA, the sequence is TGTGCCAGCAGCTTAGAGCGTCCTTGCGAGCAGTACTTC.